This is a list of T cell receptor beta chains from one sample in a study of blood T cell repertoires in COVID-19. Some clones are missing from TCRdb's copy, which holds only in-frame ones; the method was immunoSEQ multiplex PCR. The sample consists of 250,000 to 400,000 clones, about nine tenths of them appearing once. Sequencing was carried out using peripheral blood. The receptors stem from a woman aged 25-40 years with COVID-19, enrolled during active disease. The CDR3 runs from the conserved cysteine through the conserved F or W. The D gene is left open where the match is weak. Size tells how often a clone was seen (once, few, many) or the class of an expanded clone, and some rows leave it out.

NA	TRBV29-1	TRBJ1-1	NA	CSVADRPNTEAFF	TGCAGCGTTGCCGACAGACCGAACACTGAAGCTTTCTTT
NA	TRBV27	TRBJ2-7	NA	CASGRAGYEQYF	TGTGCCAGCGGGCGGGCCGGGTACGAGCAGTACTTC
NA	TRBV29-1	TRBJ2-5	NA	CSVERVREETQYF	TGCAGCGTTGAGAGGGTCAGAGAAGAGACCCAGTACTTC
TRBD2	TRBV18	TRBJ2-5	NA	CASSPIDTSGRGETQYF	TGTGCCAGCTCACCAATAGATACTAGCGGGAGGGGAGAGACCCAGTACTTC
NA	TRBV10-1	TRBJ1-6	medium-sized	CASSAGLEGSPLHF	TGCGCCAGCAGTGCGGGACTAGAGGGTTCACCCCTCCACTTT
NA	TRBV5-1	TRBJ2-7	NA	CASSYDSGLGVDEQYF	TGCGCCAGCAGCTACGACTCGGGCCTAGGGGTAGACGAGCAGTACTTC
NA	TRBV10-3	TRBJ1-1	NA	CAISATPNTEAFF	TGTGCCATCAGTGCGACACCGAACACTGAAGCTTTCTTT
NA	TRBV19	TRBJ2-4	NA	CASSDGTLQAKNIQYF	TGTGCCAGTAGTGACGGGACTCTTCAAGCCAAAAACATTCAGTACTTC
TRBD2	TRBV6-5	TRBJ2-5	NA	CASSYSTGGGETQYF	TGTGCCAGCAGTTACTCGACAGGCGGGGGGGAGACCCAGTACTTC
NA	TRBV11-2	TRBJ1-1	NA	CASSLDWGGNTEAFF	TGTGCCAGCAGCTTAGATTGGGGCGGTAACACTGAAGCTTTCTTT
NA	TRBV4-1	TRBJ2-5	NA	CASSQEGLQETQYF	TGCGCCAGCAGCCAGGAAGGACTCCAAGAGACCCAGTACTTC
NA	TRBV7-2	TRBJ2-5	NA	CASSLVKGVEETQYF	TGTGCCAGCAGCTTAGTGAAAGGGGTTGAAGAGACCCAGTACTTC
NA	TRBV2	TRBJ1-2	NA	CASRNYGYTF	TGTGCCAGCCGGAACTATGGCTACACCTTC
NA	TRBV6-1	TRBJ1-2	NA	CASSEPGANYGYTF	TGTGCCAGCAGTGAACCAGGTGCTAACTATGGCTACACCTTC
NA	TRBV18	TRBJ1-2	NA	CASSREGANYGYTF	TGTGCCAGCTCACGGGAAGGGGCTAACTATGGCTACACCTTC
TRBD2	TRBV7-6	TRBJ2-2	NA	CASSLLAGGPPGELFF	TGTGCCAGCAGCTTACTAGCGGGAGGGCCTCCCGGGGAGCTGTTTTTT
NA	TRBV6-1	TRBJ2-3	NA	CASSELNRGTDTQYF	TGTGCCAGCAGTGAACTCAACAGAGGCACAGATACGCAGTATTTT
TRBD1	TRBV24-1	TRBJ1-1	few	CATSDTGQGVKAFF	TGTGCCACCAGTGATACGGGACAGGGGGTTAAAGCTTTCTTT
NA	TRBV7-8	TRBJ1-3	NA	CASSLEQGWGNTIYF	TGTGCCAGCAGCTTAGAACAGGGTTGGGGAAACACCATATATTTT
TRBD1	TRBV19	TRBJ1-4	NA	CASSSGQGYEKLFF	TGTGCCAGTAGTTCGGGACAGGGGTATGAAAAACTGTTTTTT
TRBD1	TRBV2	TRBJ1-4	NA	CASSDRGAVNEKLFF	TGTGCCAGCAGCGACAGGGGGGCGGTGAATGAAAAACTGTTTTTT
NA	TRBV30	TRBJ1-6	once	CAWSGASVNSPLHF	TGTGCCTGGAGTGGGGCTTCGGTTAATTCACCCCTCCACTTT
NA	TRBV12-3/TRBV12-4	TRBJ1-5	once	CASSSREHQPQHF	TGTGCCAGCAGCTCCCGTGAGCATCAGCCCCAGCATTTT
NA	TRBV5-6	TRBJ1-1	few	CASSLEGRRVAEAFF	TGTGCCAGCAGCTTGGAGGGTCGCAGGGTCGCTGAAGCTTTCTTT
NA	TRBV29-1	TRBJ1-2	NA	CSVEDFKQGGYTF	TGCAGCGTTGAAGATTTTAAGCAGGGCGGCTACACCTTC
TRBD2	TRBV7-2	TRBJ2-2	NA	CASSSGTSGGELFF	TGTGCCAGCAGCTCCGGGACTAGTGGCGGGGAGCTGTTTTTT
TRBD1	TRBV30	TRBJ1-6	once	CAWAGTGDSPLHF	TGTGCCTGGGCCGGGACAGGGGATTCACCCCTCCACTTT
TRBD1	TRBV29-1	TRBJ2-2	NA	CSVDPGQGTNTGELFF	TGCAGCGTTGACCCTGGACAGGGGACGAACACCGGGGAGCTGTTTTTT
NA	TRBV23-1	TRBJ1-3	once	CASSRPRRAEGNTIYF	TGCGCCAGCAGTCGACCCAGGCGGGCGGAGGGAAACACCATATATTTT
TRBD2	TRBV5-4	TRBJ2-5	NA	CASSLPSGSRQETQYF	TGTGCCAGCAGTTTACCTAGCGGGAGTCGGCAAGAGACCCAGTACTTC
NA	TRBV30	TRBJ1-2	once	CAWDQNYGYTF	TGTGCCTGGGACCAGAACTATGGCTACACCTTC
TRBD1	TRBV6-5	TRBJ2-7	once	CASRIDRAKTYEQYF	TGTGCCAGCAGGATCGACAGGGCCAAAACCTACGAGCAGTACTTC
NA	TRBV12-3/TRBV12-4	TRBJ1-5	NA	CASSFQGNQPQHF	TGTGCCAGCAGTTTCCAGGGCAATCAGCCCCAGCATTTT
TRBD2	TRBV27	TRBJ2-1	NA	CASSLYREGRGSVNEQFF	TGTGCCAGCAGTTTATACCGGGAGGGCCGGGGTTCAGTCAATGAGCAGTTCTTC
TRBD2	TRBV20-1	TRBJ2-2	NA	CSASGGANTGELFF	TGCAGTGCTAGTGGGGGGGCGAACACCGGGGAGCTGTTTTTT
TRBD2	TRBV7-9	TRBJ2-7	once	CASSLGASGIGDEQYF	TGTGCCAGCAGCTTAGGGGCTAGCGGGATAGGCGACGAGCAGTACTTC
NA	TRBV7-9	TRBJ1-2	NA	CASSPSEGGGGYTF	TGTGCCAGCAGCCCCTCCGAGGGAGGGGGGGGCTACACCTTC
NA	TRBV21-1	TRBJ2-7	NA	CASIDLRGRANEQYF	TGTGCCAGCATCGACCTTAGGGGAAGGGCCAACGAGCAGTACTTC
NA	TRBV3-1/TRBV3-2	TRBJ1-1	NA	CASSQGKGGTEAFF	TGTGCCAGCAGCCAGGGGAAGGGAGGGACTGAAGCTTTCTTT
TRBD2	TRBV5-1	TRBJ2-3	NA	CASSLALGGGTTDTQYF	TGCGCCAGCAGCTTGGCCCTCGGGGGGGGGACCACAGATACGCAGTATTTT
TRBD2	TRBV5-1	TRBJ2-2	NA	CASSLELAGNTGELFF	TGCGCCAGCAGCTTGGAGCTAGCGGGAAATACCGGGGAGCTGTTTTTT
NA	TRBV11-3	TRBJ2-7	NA	CASSPGASSYEQYF	TGTGCCAGCAGCCCAGGGGCTAGCTCCTACGAGCAGTACTTC
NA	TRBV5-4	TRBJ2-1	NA	CASSSRDSNNEQFF	TGTGCCAGCAGCTCCCGGGACTCGAACAATGAGCAGTTCTTC